This entry concerns a single TCR beta chain. This record belongs to a study of blood T cell repertoires in COVID-19. Overall study context: Recovery meant two consecutive negative NP/OP PCR tests, professional clearance, or resolved symptoms. PBMCs, B-cell-depleted T cells, or T cells provided the cDNA or gDNA that made up the material.

Sequencing was performed with immunoSEQ multiplex PCR; in TCRdb, only in-frame clones are kept and a portion is missing. The sample carries under 300,000 clones, approximately 90% recorded once. CDR1 and CDR2 from the germline V gene are SNHLY and FYNNEI. The ends lost 6 bases at V and 5 bases at J; junction bases unmatched: 8. The CDR3 length is 15 residues. Ages ranged from roughly 18 to 100 years, with residence in about 24 US areas. The sample consisted of PBMCs or T cells enriched from blood (not recorded which). The TCR sequence derives from a woman aged 60-70 years in a cohort exposed to, infected with or recovered from COVID-19 (not recorded which). V is TRBV2 and J is TRBJ2-7; 12 bases fit TRBD1. CDR3 sequence: CASSPGQGALNEQYF. CDR3 DNA: TGTGCCAGCAGCCCGGGACAGGGGGCGTTAAACGAGCAGTACTTC.